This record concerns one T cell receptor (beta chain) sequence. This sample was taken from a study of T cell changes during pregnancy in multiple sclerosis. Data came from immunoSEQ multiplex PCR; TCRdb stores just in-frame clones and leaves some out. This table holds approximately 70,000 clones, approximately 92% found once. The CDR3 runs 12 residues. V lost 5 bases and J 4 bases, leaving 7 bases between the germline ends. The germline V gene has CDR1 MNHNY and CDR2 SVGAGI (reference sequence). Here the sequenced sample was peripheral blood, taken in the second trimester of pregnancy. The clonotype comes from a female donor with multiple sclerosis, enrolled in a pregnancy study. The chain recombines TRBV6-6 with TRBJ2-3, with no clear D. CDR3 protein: CASSPSADTQYF. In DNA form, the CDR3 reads TGTGCCAGCAGTCCCTCCGCAGATACGCAGTATTTT.